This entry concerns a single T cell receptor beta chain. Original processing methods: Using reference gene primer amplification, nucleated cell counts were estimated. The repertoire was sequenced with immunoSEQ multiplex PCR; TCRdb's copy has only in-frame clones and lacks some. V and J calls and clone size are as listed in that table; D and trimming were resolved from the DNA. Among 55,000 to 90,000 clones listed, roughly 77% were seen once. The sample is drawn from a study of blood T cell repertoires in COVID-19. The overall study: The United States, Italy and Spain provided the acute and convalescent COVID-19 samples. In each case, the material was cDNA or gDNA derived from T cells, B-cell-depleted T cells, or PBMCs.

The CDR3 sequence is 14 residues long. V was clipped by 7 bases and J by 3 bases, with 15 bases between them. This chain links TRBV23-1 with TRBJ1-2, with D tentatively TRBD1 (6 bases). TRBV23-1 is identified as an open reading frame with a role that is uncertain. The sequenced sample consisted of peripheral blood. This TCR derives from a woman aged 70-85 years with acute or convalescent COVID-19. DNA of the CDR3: TGCGCCAGCATTAATACAGGGAACGACTATGGCTACACCTTC. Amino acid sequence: CASINTGNDYGYTF.